The entry below gives a single TCR beta chain sequence along with its context. TCRdb fed the 5' RACE reads into MiXCR, producing one record per CDR3 protein. The sample comprises about 220,000 distinct CDR3 sequences, 10% of which are singletons, and about 20% rests with the top ten. This sample was included in a study of CD8 T cells in ankylosing spondylitis. Trimming removed 5 bases at V and 4 bases at J, with 20 bases between. CDR1 and CDR2 (germline): SEHNR, FQNEAQ (reference sequence). The length of the CDR3 is 16 residues. The specimen sequenced was blood, either unsorted or a sorted T cell fraction (not recorded which). V is TRBV7-9 and J is TRBJ1-1; the D gene is possibly TRBD1 (5 bases). The receptor's source is a male donor with ankylosing spondylitis or in good health (not recorded which). DNA for the CDR3: TGTGCCAGCAGCCTGCTAAGGGCGGGGGGGATCACTGAAGCTTTCTTT. Translation: CASSLLRAGGITEAFF.